This T cell receptor (beta chain) appears in the sequencing data of a study of cytomegalovirus exposure and HLA in healthy donors. The PCR had 60 Vbeta and 13 Jbeta primers. Some clones are missing from TCRdb's copy, which holds only in-frame ones; the method was immunoSEQ multiplex PCR. Altogether 120,000 to 150,000 clones are present, about 80% being singletons, with the ten largest covering around 1.2%. Details on this clone: Its antigen remains unidentified.

The CDR3 contains 19 residues. CDR1 is SGHNT, CDR2 YYREEE, per germline (reference sequence). V dropped 1 base and J dropped 6 bases, with 29 bases sitting between them. Study results and caveats: In a later analysis, CMV-associated beta chains were mostly HLA-associated, it appeared.

The TCR originated in a male donor in good health and CMV-seropositive. The sample was PBMCs. The chain employs TRBV5-4 and TRBJ2-7, with a possible D match to TRBD1 (5 bases). The CDR3 protein is CASSLPWLSGAKWVSEQYF. The CDR3 DNA follows: TGTGCCAGCAGCTTGCCCTGGTTGAGTGGGGCAAAGTGGGTAAGCGAGCAGTACTTC.